The 10 T cell receptor beta chains below all came from one sample that was sequenced in a study of cytotoxic CD8 clonotypes in ibrutinib-treated CLL. Assay used: immunoSEQ multiplex PCR; TCRdb lists only in-frame clones, some missing. The table records 40,000 or so clones, 49% of them present only once. The sequences come from PBMCs, collected before ibrutinib treatment. The source of these receptors is a human donor with chronic lymphocytic leukemia.

This chain links TRBV27 with TRBJ2-3; perhaps TRBD2 as D (6 bases). CDR1 and CDR2 (germline): MNHEY, SMNVEV (reference sequence). The V end lost 10 bases, the J end lost 2 bases, and 16 bases lay between the germline ends. This CDR3 has 14 amino acids. CDR3 region: CATQEGRTTDTQYF. CDR3 in DNA: TGTGCCACACAGGAGGGACGGACCACAGATACGCAGTATTTT.

The chain joins TRBV5-1 to TRBJ2-7; maybe TRBD2 (5 bases). Germline-derived CDR1 and CDR2 are SGHRS and YFSETQ. Trimming took 2 bases from V and 3 from J, leaving 9 bases between them. This CDR3 spans 13 amino acids. The CDR3 DNA reads TGCGCCAGCAGCTTTACGGGGAACTACGAGCAGTACTTC. Translated, it gives CASSFTGNYEQYF.

This clone was counted once. This chain connects TRBV15 to TRBJ1-6; D remains ambiguous. Trimming removed 0 bases from V and 0 bases from J, with 12 bases in between. Germline V gives CDR1 LNHNV, CDR2 YYDKDF (reference sequence). This CDR3 region has 18 residues. The CDR3 DNA follows: TGTGCCACCAGCAGAGATGGGCAGCGGAGCTCCTATAATTCACCCCTCCACTTT. This sequence encodes CATSRDGQRSSYNSPLHF.

The chain carries TRBV29-1 and TRBJ2-3, with TRBD1 as a possible D gene (5 bases). The length of the CDR3 is 15 residues. Trimming left V 2 bases short and J 1 base short, with 13 bases between. The V gene's germline CDR1 is SQVTM and CDR2 ANQGSEA. The CDR3 nucleotides are TGCAGCGTTGAAAGGGGTAACGGTGGCACAGATACGCAGTATTTT. Its translation is CSVERGNGGTDTQYF.

The CDR3 sequence: CASSKQGGENSPLHF. CDR3 DNA: TGTGCCAGCAGCAAGCAGGGTGGGGAGAATTCACCCCTCCACTTT. The chain uses TRBV7-8 and TRBJ1-6; possibly TRBD1 for D (5 bases). CDR1 and CDR2 (germline): SGHVS, FQNEAQ. The CDR3 consists of 15 residues. V shed 5 bases and J shed 7 bases, with 15 bases lying between them.

This clone was observed a few times. This chain connects TRBV5-1 to TRBJ2-7; 8 nucleotides match TRBD1. Germline V lookup: CDR1 SGHRS, CDR2 YFSETQ. The CDR3 is made up of 18 amino acids. J lost 3 bases, V lost 7 bases, and 21 bases had no gene match. The CDR3 is CASGTGLGLGQENYEQYF. For the CDR3, the DNA is TGCGCCAGCGGTACGGGCCTGGGCTTGGGACAGGAGAACTACGAGCAGTACTTC. Supplemented by reference TRBV5-1 and TRBJ2-7, the full variable domain reads KAGVTQTPRYLIKTRGQQVTLSCSPISGHRSVSWYQQTPGQGLQFLFEYFSETQRNKGNFPGRFSGRQFSNSRSEMNVSTLELGDSALYLCASGTGLGLGQENYEQYFGPGTRLTVT.

This chain's CDR3 is CASSLAGGLTDTQYF. CDR3 DNA: TGTGCCAGCAGCTTAGCGGGGGGGTTAACAGATACGCAGTATTTT. V gene TRBV11-2 combines with J gene TRBJ2-3; TRBD2 matches at 8 bases. The CDR3 totals 15 residues. J was trimmed by 3 bases and V by 1 base; bases with no gene match: 3. Germline V gives CDR1 SGHAT, CDR2 FQNNGV.

J is TRBJ1-6 and V is TRBV30, with D hard to call. The CDR3 is 14 amino acids. V lost 6 bases and J lost 9, with 18 bases in between. The V gene's germline CDR1 is GTSNPN and CDR2 SVGIG (reference sequence). CDR3 region: CACSLPGPSSPLHF. Here the CDR3 DNA reads TGTGCCTGCTCCCTCCCGGGCCCGAGTTCACCCCTCCACTTT.

The chain couples TRBV9 to TRBJ1-1; 7 nucleotides agree with TRBD1. This CDR3 region has 14 residues. Germline CDR1 SGDLS, CDR2 YYNGEE. Trimming cost V 4 bases and J 5 bases; bases outside gene matches: 8. CDR3 sequence: CASSPRTGATEAFF. The CDR3 nucleotides are TGTGCCAGCAGCCCCCGCACAGGGGCAACTGAAGCTTTCTTT.

This CDR3 is CASSYSPLSYNEQFF. The CDR3 DNA reads TGTGCCAGCAGTTACTCCCCCCTCTCTTACAATGAGCAGTTCTTC. The chain has TRBV6-5 and TRBJ2-1; D gene uncertain. Germline values: CDR1 MNHEY, CDR2 SVGAGI. Trimming took 0 bases from V and 4 from J, leaving 10 bases between them. This CDR3 region has 15 residues.